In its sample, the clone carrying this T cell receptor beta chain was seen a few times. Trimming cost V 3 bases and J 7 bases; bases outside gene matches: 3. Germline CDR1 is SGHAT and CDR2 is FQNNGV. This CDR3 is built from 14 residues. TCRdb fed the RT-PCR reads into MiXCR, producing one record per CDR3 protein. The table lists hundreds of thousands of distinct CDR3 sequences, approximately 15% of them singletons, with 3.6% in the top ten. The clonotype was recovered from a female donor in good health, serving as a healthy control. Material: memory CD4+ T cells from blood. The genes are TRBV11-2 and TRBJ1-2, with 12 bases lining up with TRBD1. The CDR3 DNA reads TGTGCCAGCAGCTTGGGACAGGGGGCAGCTGGCTACACCTTC. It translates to CASSLGQGAAGYTF.